This paragraph reports one T cell receptor beta chain. Its antigen is still unknown. The CDR3 runs 15 residues. Germline trimming cut 7 bases from V and 6 bases from J; bases unmatched to any gene: 9. Germline CDR1 MNHNS, CDR2 SASEGT. The record originates from a study of OX40 agonist ivuxolimab in advanced cancers. Study-level information: Patients were treated with intravenous ivuxolimab, dosed at 0.01 to 10 mg/kg and infused every 2 weeks. With a range of roughly 23 to 90, age averaged approximately 54 years, and approximately 83% were male. Three dose-escalation patients had partial responses: one with hepatocellular carcinoma and two with cutaneous melanoma. Study-level results: The CD4+ and CD8+ T cells in the blood had expanded clonally by week 6 at 0.1 to 3.0 mg/kg.

The data were produced by immunoSEQ multiplex PCR, yet TCRdb's version contains in-frame clones alone and is incomplete. The sample records about 24,000 clones, about 90% being singletons. The chain uses TRBV6-1 and TRBJ2-4, with 10 bases fitting TRBD2. The receptor was isolated from an adult with an advanced solid tumor such as melanoma, head and neck, liver or kidney cancer. Sequencing was performed on CD4+ or CD8+ T cells sorted from blood, taken in a trial of the OX40 agonist ivuxolimab. Written as DNA, the CDR3 is TGTGCCAGCATCTCTATATTAGCGGGAGGAAACATTCAGTACTTC. It translates to CASISILAGGNIQYF.